This TCR beta chain was recorded in a study of blood T cell repertoires in COVID-19. About the study: There were acute and convalescent COVID-19 samples, and they came from the United States, Italy and Spain. T cells, B-cell-depleted T cells, or PBMCs supplied cDNA or gDNA.

Trimming removed 6 bases at V and 1 base at J, with 25 bases between. Germline lookup yields CDR1 MNHEY and CDR2 SVGEGT. The length of the CDR3 is 19 residues. Clones were sequenced by immunoSEQ multiplex PCR, and TCRdb holds only the in-frame ones, with some missing. This sample carries 98,000 or so clones, about 86% of them seen once, and the ten largest clones take around 13%. The sequenced sample was peripheral blood. The chain is built from TRBV6-2 or TRBV6-3 and TRBJ1-5; possibly TRBD1 for D (5 bases). This TCR was recovered from a woman aged 55-70 years in a cohort sampled during active or convalescent COVID-19. The DNA for the CDR3 is TGTGCCAGCAGCCCTACTCCACAAGGGACTTGGTCGAGCAATCAGCCCCAGCATTTT. It translates to CASSPTPQGTWSSNQPQHF.